These 21 T cell receptor beta chains came from one sample sequenced in a study of Ad26.COV2.S vaccination and SARS-CoV-2 variants. Specified treatment: over 15 received Ad26.COV2.S at low or high dose, single or two shots; about five received placebo; per-sample allocation not given. On day 63 after the first injection, vaccine and placebo recipients gave samples. Data came from immunoSEQ multiplex PCR; TCRdb stores just in-frame clones and leaves some out. This table has hundreds of thousands of clones, approximately 85% appearing once. The material was peripheral blood, obtained in a trial of Ad26.COV2.S vaccine versus placebo. The receptors originated from a person between 18 and 59 years old who received the Ad26.COV2.S COVID-19 vaccine or a placebo.

This chain joins TRBV6-1 and TRBJ2-1; 12 nucleotides agree with TRBD1. CDR1 and CDR2 from the germline V gene are MNHNS and SASEGT. V shed 6 bases, J shed 8 bases, and the junction held 8 bases outside the gene matches. The CDR3 extends over 15 amino acids. The CDR3 loop is CASRPTGQGADEQFF. The CDR3 region has the DNA TGTGCCAGCAGGCCAACGGGACAGGGGGCCGATGAGCAGTTCTTC.

This clone was seen at least ten times. The chain couples TRBV4-1 to TRBJ2-7, with D perhaps TRBD2 (5 bases). The V end lost 1 base, the J end lost 0 bases, and 16 bases lay between the germline ends. The CDR3 has 17 residues. Germline CDR1 and CDR2: MGHRA and YSYEKL. This CDR3 reads CASSQVFVGVGSYEQYF. The CDR3, as DNA: TGCGCCAGCAGCCAAGTTTTCGTGGGAGTAGGCTCCTACGAGCAGTACTTC.

This clone was seen at least ten times. The genes are TRBV28 and TRBJ1-5, with D uncertain. The length of the CDR3 is 16 residues. Germline V gene lookup returns CDR1 MDHEN and CDR2 SYDVKM. V lost 7 bases, J lost 1 base, and 17 bases lay in between. The CDR3 protein is CASNPWREGSNQPQHF. The DNA of the CDR3 is TGTGCCAGCAATCCTTGGAGGGAAGGGAGCAATCAGCCCCAGCATTTT.

The table lists this clone with a few counts. The genes are TRBV30 and TRBJ1-2; 7 bases are a match to TRBD1. Per germline, CDR1 GTSNPN and CDR2 SVGIG (reference sequence). The CDR3 length is 15 residues. V lost 0 bases to trimming and J lost 8 bases; unmatched junction nucleotides: 12. CDR3 sequence (DNA): TGTGCCTGGAGTGTACTTAGGGACAGAATGGGGGGCTACACCTTC. Its translation: CAWSVLRDRMGGYTF.

Here the CDR3 reads CASSLSSQFNQPQHF. The DNA for the CDR3 is TGTGCCAGCAGTTTATCAAGCCAGTTCAATCAGCCCCAGCATTTT. The chain carries TRBV27 and TRBJ1-5, with no clear D. V lost 0 bases to trimming and J lost 3 bases, with 9 bases between them. This CDR3 has 15 residues. Per germline, CDR1 MNHEY and CDR2 SMNVEV (reference sequence).

The rearrangement links TRBV6-5 to TRBJ2-1; unclear D gene. V was pared by 6 bases and J by 6 bases, with 15 bases between. This CDR3 spans 14 amino acids. Germline CDR1 MNHEY, CDR2 SVGAGI. CDR3 region: CASRSPPRFNEQFF. The DNA of the CDR3 is TGTGCCAGCAGATCGCCTCCCCGGTTCAATGAGCAGTTCTTC.

The rearrangement links TRBV19 to TRBJ1-5; 9 bases line up with TRBD1. CDR3 size: 15 residues. Losses at the gene ends were 5 bases for V and 4 bases for J; bases not matched to a gene: 6. Germline V gene sequence: CDR1 LNHDA, CDR2 SQIVND (reference sequence). The CDR3 DNA reads as TGTGCCAGTAGTCAACAGGGGGCGCGGAATCAGCCCCAGCATTTT. It codes for CASSQQGARNQPQHF.

This clone was seen more than once but under ten times. The V gene is TRBV6-1, the J gene TRBJ1-6; D is perhaps TRBD1 (6 bases). CDR1 and CDR2 (germline): MNHNS, SASEGT. Trimming took 6 bases from V and 0 from J, leaving 18 bases between them. CDR3 length equals 18 residues. The CDR3 DNA is TGTGCCAGCAGAGAAAACGGACAGAAGAGCTCCTATAATTCACCCCTCCACTTT. The encoded protein is CASRENGQKSSYNSPLHF.

V is TRBV3-1 (or the pseudogene TRBV3-2) and J is TRBJ1-4; 11 bases match TRBD1. The CDR3 covers 14 residues. V lost 4 bases to trimming and J lost 8 bases; unmatched junction nucleotides: 3. Germline CDR1 and CDR2: LGHDT and YNNKEL (reference sequence). The DNA for the CDR3 is TGTGCCAGCAGCCGGACAGGGGGCGACGAAAAACTGTTTTTT. Translated, it gives CASSRTGGDEKLFF.

The V and J genes are TRBV29-1 and TRBJ2-7, with TRBD1 matching 7 bases. The V gene's germline CDR1 is SQVTM and CDR2 ANQGSEA. There are 15 residues in the CDR3. V shed 4 bases, J shed 1 base, and the junction held 10 bases outside the gene matches. In DNA form, the CDR3 reads TGCAGCGTTGTAATGGAAAGGGACAGTTCCTACGAGCAGTACTTC. It yields the protein CSVVMERDSSYEQYF.

This clone appeared a few times. The chain couples TRBV15 to TRBJ2-7; possible D gene TRBD2, 6 bases. The CDR3 has 15 residues. Germline V gives CDR1 LNHNV, CDR2 YYDKDF (reference sequence). V was trimmed by 5 bases and J by 0 bases, leaving 14 bases between them. CDR3 residues: CATSPTGLNSYEQYF. CDR3 DNA: TGTGCCACCAGCCCTACGGGACTGAACTCCTACGAGCAGTACTTC.

This clone has a single count. The chain links TRBV5-1 to TRBJ2-7; D remains unclear. This CDR3 comprises 15 residues. V lost 4 bases and J lost 6, with 20 bases in between. Germline V gives CDR1 SGHRS, CDR2 YFSETQ. The CDR3: CASSLANDRNSEQYF. The DNA for the CDR3 is TGCGCCAGCAGCCTTGCAAATGACCGAAACAGCGAGCAGTACTTC.

This chain links TRBV10-2 with TRBJ1-1; 7 nucleotides line up with TRBD1. The CDR3 totals 14 residues. With V trimmed by 6 bases and J by 1 base, 5 bases remained unmatched. Germline CDR1 is WSHSY and CDR2 is SAAADI. CDR3 sequence: CASRHGQENTEAFF. In DNA form, the CDR3 reads TGCGCCAGCAGACATGGACAGGAGAACACTGAAGCTTTCTTT.

The gene calls are TRBV7-2 and TRBJ2-3, with TRBD2 as a possible D gene (6 bases). There are 14 residues in the CDR3. CDR1 and CDR2 from the germline V gene are SGHTA and FQGNSA. Trimming took 5 bases from V and 7 from J, leaving 16 bases between them. The CDR3 bases are TGTGCCAGCAGCCCAGCCCCGGGACTTTATACGCAGTATTTT. Translating it yields CASSPAPGLYTQYF.

This clone was counted between two and nine times. The rearrangement uses TRBV30 and TRBJ2-7; D possibly matches TRBD1 or TRBD2 (6 bases each). This CDR3 comprises 12 residues. V shed 0 bases and J shed 6 bases, with 9 bases lying between them. Germline V gene lookup returns CDR1 GTSNPN and CDR2 SVGIG (reference sequence). For the CDR3, the DNA is TGTGCCTGGAGTGTACGGGGGCCCGAGCAGTACTTC. Translating it yields CAWSVRGPEQYF. The complete variable domain, with remaining parts taken from reference TRBV30 and TRBJ2-7, reads SQTIHQWPATLVQPVGSPLSLECTVEGTSNPNLYWYRQAAGRGLQLLFYSVGIGQISSEVPQNLSASRPQDRQFILSSKKLLLSDSGFYLCAWSVRGPEQYFGPGTRLTVT.

V is TRBV5-5 and J is TRBJ1-3; D gene unclear. Trimming pared 4 bases from V and 2 bases from J, leaving 13 bases between. The CDR3 consists of 15 residues. Germline V gene data show CDR1 as SGHKS and CDR2 as YYEKEE (reference sequence). The CDR3, as DNA: TGTGCCAGCAGCCCGGATCCCTACGCTGGAAACACCATATATTTT. This encodes CASSPDPYAGNTIYF.

V gene TRBV6-4 combines with J gene TRBJ2-5; the D gene is possibly TRBD2 (6 bases). The CDR3 extends over 13 amino acids. Between the trimmed V and J ends, which lost 5 bases and 2 bases, there was a span of 9 bases. Germline V gene data show CDR1 as MRHNA and CDR2 as SNTAGT. CDR3 bases: TGTGCCAGCAGTCGGGACTTACAAGAGACCCAGTACTTC. Protein product: CASSRDLQETQYF.

The chain links TRBV15 to TRBJ2-1; D gene ambiguous. Germline lookup yields CDR1 LNHNV and CDR2 YYDKDF (reference sequence). The CDR3 has 11 residues. Deletions cut 4 bases from V and 3 bases from J, with 1 base between. CDR3 amino acids: CATSIYNEQFF. CDR3 DNA: TGTGCCACCAGCATCTACAATGAGCAGTTCTTC.

This clone has more than one count but fewer than ten. V is TRBV11-2 and J is TRBJ2-2, with D perhaps matching TRBD2 (6 bases). Germline CDR1 reads SGHAT; CDR2 reads FQNNGV. The CDR3 is 16 residues long. With 3 bases removed from V and 4 bases from J, the gap between germline ends came to 15 bases. CDR3 in amino acids: CASSFLRRALTGELFF. The CDR3 nucleotides read TGTGCCAGCAGCTTCCTTCGGAGGGCGCTCACCGGGGAGCTGTTTTTT. The full variable domain, rest sourced from reference TRBV11-2 and TRBJ2-2, is EAGVAQSPRYKIIEKRQSVAFWCNPISGHATLYWYQQILGQGPKLLIQFQNNGVVDDSQLPKDRFSAERLKGVDSTLKIQPAKLEDSAVYLCASSFLRRALTGELFFGEGSRLTVL.

V usage is TRBV10-1 and J usage is TRBJ2-3; D is uncertain. Germline lookup yields CDR1 WNHNN and CDR2 SYGVQD (reference sequence). Between the trimmed V and J ends, which lost 4 bases and 2 bases, there was a span of 16 bases. The CDR3 spans 16 residues. CDR3 nucleotides: TGCGCCAGCAGTGCGGTCCGGGCCGTTTTCACAGATACGCAGTATTTT. Translating it yields CASSAVRAVFTDTQYF.

The chain uses TRBV6-6 and TRBJ2-1; TRBD1 agrees at 11 bases. The ends lost 5 bases at V and 5 bases at J; junction bases unmatched: 11. CDR1 is MNHNY and CDR2 is SVGAGI in the germline V gene (reference sequence). CDR3 length equals 17 residues. The CDR3 is CASSPRGDRGGHNEQFF. CDR3 in DNA: TGTGCCAGCAGTCCAAGAGGGGACAGGGGGGGTCACAATGAGCAGTTCTTC.